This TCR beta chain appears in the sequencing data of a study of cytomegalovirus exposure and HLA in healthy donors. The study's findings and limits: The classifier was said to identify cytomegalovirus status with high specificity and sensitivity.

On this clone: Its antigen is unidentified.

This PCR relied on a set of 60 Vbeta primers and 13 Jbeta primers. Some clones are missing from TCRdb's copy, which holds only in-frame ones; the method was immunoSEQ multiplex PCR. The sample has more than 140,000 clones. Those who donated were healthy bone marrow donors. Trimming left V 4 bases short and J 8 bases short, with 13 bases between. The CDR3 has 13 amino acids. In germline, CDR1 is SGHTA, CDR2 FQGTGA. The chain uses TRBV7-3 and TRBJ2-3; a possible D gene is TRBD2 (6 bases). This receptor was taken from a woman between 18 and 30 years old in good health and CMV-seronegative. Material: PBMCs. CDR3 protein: CASSSDYAATQYF. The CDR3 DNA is TGTGCCAGCAGCTCGGACTACGCAGCTACGCAGTATTTT. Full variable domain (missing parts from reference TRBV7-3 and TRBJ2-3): GAGVSQTPSNKVTEKGKYVELRCDPISGHTALYWYRQSLGQGPEFLIYFQGTGAADDSGLPNDRFFAVRPEGSVSTLKIQRTERGDSAVYLCASSSDYAATQYFGPGTRLTVL.